These 13 T cell receptor beta chains share one sample of origin, sequenced in a study of glioma-infiltrating T cells after dendritic cell vaccination. Clones were read by immunoSEQ multiplex PCR, and TCRdb kept only the in-frame ones, dropping some. The sample comprises roughly 80,000 clones, 70% to 90% of which are singletons, and more than 3% rests with the top ten. The sequences come from blood, collected before dendritic cell vaccination. The origin of the receptors is a human donor with glioblastoma.

The gene calls are TRBV27 and TRBJ1-4; the match to TRBD1 covers 10 bases. The CDR3 sequence is 16 residues long. Germline V gene sequence: CDR1 MNHEY, CDR2 SMNVEV (reference sequence). V lost 5 bases to trimming and J lost 1 base; unmatched junction nucleotides: 4. CDR3 nucleotide sequence: TGTGCCAGCAGTCCCGGGACAGGGGTAACTAATGAAAAACTGTTTTTT. Translation gives CASSPGTGVTNEKLFF.

The rearrangement uses TRBV9 and TRBJ2-3; D might be TRBD1 (6 bases). Germline-derived CDR1 and CDR2 are SGDLS and YYNGEE. Between the trimmed V and J ends, which lost 0 bases and 0 bases, there was a span of 14 bases. The CDR3 spans 17 residues. CDR3 protein: CASSVGQALTSTDTQYF. CDR3 DNA: TGTGCCAGCAGCGTAGGACAGGCGCTAACTAGCACAGATACGCAGTATTTT.

For the CDR3, the DNA is TGTGCCAGCAGCCCTCTCCCGGGACTAGCGGGAGAGAACCACAATGAGCAGTTCTTC. Its translation: CASSPLPGLAGENHNEQFF. This chain links TRBV7-9 with TRBJ2-1, with 14 bases that match TRBD2. The germline V gene has CDR1 SEHNR and CDR2 FQNEAQ (reference sequence). This CDR3 spans 19 amino acids. The V segment lost 5 bases and the J segment 5 bases; nucleotides outside the gene matches: 14.

The rearrangement links TRBV5-1 to TRBJ2-1; unclear D gene. This CDR3 has 11 amino acids. Germline V gene data show CDR1 as SGHRS and CDR2 as YFSETQ. Trimming removed 0 bases from V and 10 bases from J, with 5 bases in between. The CDR3 is CASSLEQEQFF. The CDR3 nucleotides read TGCGCCAGCAGCTTGGAACAGGAGCAGTTCTTC. The whole variable domain, remainder taken from reference TRBV5-1 and TRBJ2-1, is KAGVTQTPRYLIKTRGQQVTLSCSPISGHRSVSWYQQTPGQGLQFLFEYFSETQRNKGNFPGRFSGRQFSNSRSEMNVSTLELGDSALYLCASSLEQEQFFGPGTRLTVL.

The rearrangement uses TRBV19 and TRBJ2-5; 9 nucleotides line up with TRBD2. Germline V lookup: CDR1 LNHDA, CDR2 SQIVND (reference sequence). V lost 5 bases to trimming and J lost 2 bases; unmatched junction nucleotides: 6. CDR3 length: 15 residues. The CDR3 DNA sequence: TGTGCCAGTAGTTGGGCTAGCGGGGCTCAAGAGACCCAGTACTTC. Amino acids: CASSWASGAQETQYF. Supplemented by reference TRBV19 and TRBJ2-5, the full variable domain reads DGGITQSPKYLFRKEGQNVTLSCEQNLNHDAMYWYRQDPGQGLRLIYYSQIVNDFQKGDIAEGYSVSREKKESFPLTVTSAQKNPTAFYLCASSWASGAQETQYFGPGTRLLVL.

This clone was observed once. The genes are TRBV7-8 and TRBJ1-2, with 7 bases that match TRBD1. The V gene's germline CDR1 is SGHVS and CDR2 FQNEAQ. With 0 bases clipped from V and 3 bases from J, the junction kept 1 base outside the gene matches. The CDR3 covers 14 residues. The CDR3 DNA reads TGTGCCAGCAGCTTAGCGGGGACAGACTATGGCTACACCTTC. This encodes CASSLAGTDYGYTF.

This chain links TRBV7-2 with TRBJ2-7; 7 bases fit TRBD2. With 6 bases clipped from V and 1 base from J, the junction kept 15 bases outside the gene matches. This CDR3 region has 17 residues. Germline V CDR1 and CDR2: SGHTA, FQGNSA. The CDR3 region is CASSSPVLTSVSYEQYF. CDR3 DNA: TGTGCCAGCAGTTCCCCCGTTTTAACTAGCGTATCCTACGAGCAGTACTTC.

The chain couples TRBV10-3 to TRBJ1-2; 12 bases fit TRBD1. The CDR3 covers 15 residues. The V and J ends lost 5 bases and 8 bases, in that order; junction bases with no gene match: 9. CDR1 ENHRY and CDR2 SYGVKD come from the germline V gene. Here the CDR3 DNA reads TGTGCCATCAGTTCCGGGACAGGGGGCTATGAGGGCTACACCTTC. Its translation: CAISSGTGGYEGYTF.

The chain joins TRBV30 to TRBJ2-5; 10 nucleotides align to TRBD2. The J segment lost 5 bases and the V segment lost 7 bases, leaving 7 bases of the junction unmatched. The CDR3 is 13 residues long. In germline, CDR1 is GTSNPN, CDR2 SVGIG (reference sequence). The DNA of the CDR3 is TGTGCCTACCATAGCGGGGGGTCGGAGACCCAGTACTTC. Translation gives CAYHSGGSETQYF.

The chain couples TRBV5-1 to TRBJ2-2; TRBD2 agrees at 9 bases. Germline V CDR1 and CDR2: SGHRS, YFSETQ. The CDR3 covers 16 residues. V lost 0 bases and J lost 6; bases outside the gene matches: 6. DNA of the CDR3: TGCGCCAGCAGCTTGGGCCTAGCGGGGCAGGCCGGGGAGCTGTTTTTT. It translates to CASSLGLAGQAGELFF.

The chain recombines TRBV10-3 with TRBJ2-5; D not resolved. Germline CDR1 and CDR2: ENHRY and SYGVKD. The CDR3 is 14 residues long. Trimming took 0 bases from V and 1 from J, leaving 6 bases between them. Here the CDR3 reads CAISESRIQETQYF. The DNA for the CDR3 is TGTGCCATCAGTGAGTCGCGAATCCAAGAGACCCAGTACTTC.

The chain joins TRBV29-1 to TRBJ2-1, with a possible D match to TRBD2 (6 bases). CDR3 length: 11 residues. V was trimmed by 7 bases and J by 4 bases, leaving 8 bases between them. Germline-derived CDR1 and CDR2 are SQVTM and ANQGSEA. CDR3 DNA: TGCAGCGCCGGACTATACAATGAGCAGTTCTTC. It encodes CSAGLYNEQFF.

V is TRBV7-9 and J is TRBJ2-1; D possibly corresponds to TRBD2 (5 bases). With 1 base removed from V and 2 bases from J, the gap between germline ends came to 9 bases. The V gene's germline CDR1 is SEHNR and CDR2 FQNEAQ (reference sequence). The CDR3 loop spans 15 amino acids. The CDR3 DNA is TGTGCCAGCAGCTTAGACGGGCGGGCCTACAATGAGCAGTTCTTC. As protein: CASSLDGRAYNEQFF.